These 15 T cell receptor beta chains share one sample of origin, sequenced in a study of blood T cells in healthy people across ages. Together with a sample-barcoded 5' primer, a J-beta primer mix was included in a second PCR lasting about 7 to 11 cycles. TCRdb fed the 5' RACE reads into MiXCR, producing one record per CDR3 protein. Here the sample spans roughly 1,700,000 distinct CDR3 sequences, approximately 28% being singletons. The sequencing input was blood. The receptors stem from a woman aged 30 to 39 in good health.

A few counts support this clonotype. The V call is TRBV11-3, the J call TRBJ2-1; tentatively, D is TRBD2 (5 bases). Germline lookup yields CDR1 SGHNT and CDR2 YENEEA. Between the trimmed V and J ends, which lost 0 bases and 9 bases, there was a span of 9 bases. The CDR3 covers 13 residues. CDR3 nucleotides: TGTGCCAGCAGCTTAGATTCCCGGGGTGAGCAGTTCTTC. Translation gives CASSLDSRGEQFF. The variable domain in full, with the rest retrieved from reference TRBV11-3 and TRBJ2-1, is EAGVVQSPRYKIIEKKQPVAFWCNPISGHNTLYWYLQNLGQGPELLIRYENEEAVDDSQLPKDRFSAERLKGVDSTLKIQPAELGDSAVYLCASSLDSRGEQFFGPGTRLTVL.

This clonotype was counted many times. The gene calls are TRBV7-2 and TRBJ2-7; 8 bases line up with TRBD2. Germline CDR1 is SGHTA and CDR2 is FQGNSA. After removal of 1 base from V and 5 bases from J, the junction contained 7 bases not matched to a gene. The CDR3 has 15 amino acids. CDR3: CASSLVGTSSNEQYF. The DNA of the CDR3 is TGTGCCAGCAGCTTAGTAGGGACTAGTTCCAACGAGCAGTACTTC.

In this sample, this clonotype turned up a few times. The chain joins TRBV29-1 to TRBJ2-1, with no clear D. Germline CDR1 SQVTM, CDR2 ANQGSEA. CDR3 length equals 13 residues. V lost 7 bases and J 0 bases, leaving 10 bases between the germline ends. CDR3 coding DNA: TGCAGCGGTCAGCAGATCTCCTACAATGAGCAGTTCTTC. Amino acid sequence: CSGQQISYNEQFF.

This clonotype has a count of ten or more. The chain employs TRBV27 and TRBJ2-5; 8 bases match TRBD2. V dropped 7 bases and J dropped 4; count of bases not matched to a gene: 14. CDR3 length: 16 residues. Germline CDR1 and CDR2: MNHEY and SMNVEV (reference sequence). CDR3 protein: CASKFSGTPRLETQYF. The CDR3 region has the DNA TGTGCCAGCAAATTTAGCGGGACCCCTAGGTTAGAGACCCAGTACTTC.

Only a few counts were recorded for this clonotype. The chain has TRBV9 and TRBJ2-3, with TRBD2 matching 8 bases. Germline V gives CDR1 SGDLS, CDR2 YYNGEE. The V and J ends lost 3 bases and 2 bases, in that order; junction bases with no gene match: 8. CDR3 length equals 16 residues. CDR3 bases: TGTGCCAGCAGCGCCCATAGCGGGGCGAACACAGATACGCAGTATTTT. Protein sequence: CASSAHSGANTDTQYF.

This clonotype occurred a few times. CDR3: CASSSGTAETQYF. In DNA, the CDR3 is TGTGCCAGCAGCTCAGGGACAGCTGAGACCCAGTACTTC. The chain joins TRBV9 to TRBJ2-5, with 7 bases aligning to TRBD1. The CDR3 covers 13 residues. The V gene end was trimmed by 4 bases and the J gene end by 5 bases; junction bases not matched to a gene: 5. Germline loops: CDR1 SGDLS, CDR2 YYNGEE.

The chain uses TRBV19 and TRBJ1-2; tentatively, D is TRBD1 (5 bases). Trimming took 3 bases from V and 3 from J, leaving 14 bases between them. From germline, CDR1 is LNHDA and CDR2 SQIVND (reference sequence). The CDR3 runs to 15 residues. CDR3 protein: CASSMGTDSHYGYTF. The CDR3 nucleotides read TGTGCCAGTAGTATGGGGACCGACAGTCACTATGGCTACACCTTC.

This clonotype has a handful of counts. This sequence joins TRBV25-1 and TRBJ2-3; a weak D match, TRBD1 (5 bases). Looked up from germline, CDR1 is MGHDK and CDR2 is SYGVNS. CDR3 length: 14 residues. Trimming stripped 2 bases from V and 1 base from J, with 7 bases between. CDR3 amino acids: CASSEGHRTDTQYF. CDR3 DNA sequence: TGTGCCAGCAGTGAAGGACACCGCACAGATACGCAGTATTTT. The whole variable domain, filled in from reference TRBV25-1 and TRBJ2-3, reads EADIYQTPRYLVIGTGKKITLECSQTMGHDKMYWYQQDPGMELHLIHYSYGVNSTEKGDLSSESTVSRIRTEHFPLTLESARPSHTSQYLCASSEGHRTDTQYFGPGTRLTVL.

The CDR3 nucleotides read TGTGCCAGCAGTGGCCGAGCAGCGGGGGCCTACAATGAGCAGTACTTC. Its translation: CASSGRAAGAYNEQYF. J is TRBJ2-1 and V is TRBV27; 8 bases agree with TRBD2. The tail of the sequence fits TRBJ2-7 better, so the J call may be wrong. The CDR3 spans 16 residues. Germline V lookup: CDR1 MNHEY, CDR2 SMNVEV (reference sequence).

This clonotype was recorded many times. This chain joins TRBV11-2 and TRBJ2-4; TRBD1 might be the D (7 bases). The CDR3 is 14 residues long. CDR1 SGHAT and CDR2 FQNNGV come from the germline V gene. The V gene lost 4 bases and the J gene lost 6 bases, with 13 bases spanning the gap. CDR3 bases: TGTGCCAGCAGCTCGGGGGACAGACTAAACATTCAGTACTTC. Its protein is CASSSGDRLNIQYF.

Here the CDR3 DNA reads TGTGCCAGCAGTTATGGGTCTAGCATGGAGACCCAGTACTTC. It specifies CASSYGSSMETQYF. This rearrangement joins TRBV6-6 to TRBJ2-5, with D possibly matching TRBD2 (5 bases). CDR1 and CDR2 (germline): MNHNY, SVGAGI (reference sequence). The V and J ends lost 3 bases and 5 bases respectively, with 13 bases between them. This CDR3 spans 14 amino acids.

This clonotype was picked up many times. The V and J genes are TRBV29-1 and TRBJ1-1; D remains unclear. V was pared by 5 bases and J by 0 bases, with 22 bases between. Germline-derived CDR1 and CDR2 are SQVTM and ANQGSEA. This CDR3 contains 17 residues. For the CDR3, the DNA is TGCAGCGTTCTACTTGAGCGTAGTTCAGCTATGAACACTGAAGCTTTCTTT. Encoded protein: CSVLLERSSAMNTEAFF.

The rearrangement uses TRBV2 and TRBJ2-1; no firm D call. CDR1 and CDR2 (germline): SNHLY, FYNNEI. This CDR3 is built from 15 residues. Trimming took off 2 bases at V and 5 bases at J, with 13 bases between the two ends. The CDR3, as DNA: TGTGCCAGCAGTGAAAGGGTTGGCTATAACAATGAGCAGTTCTTC. Translation: CASSERVGYNNEQFF.

This clonotype was observed many times. V is TRBV27 and J is TRBJ2-5; a possible D gene is TRBD1 (7 bases). The end of the DNA aligns better with TRBJ2-7, so the J call may be wrong. Germline lookup yields CDR1 MNHEY and CDR2 SMNVEV (reference sequence). The CDR3 length is 13 residues. CDR3 nucleotides: TGTGCCAGCAGTCCCCGACAGGGAGGCGAGCAGTACTTC. Encoded protein: CASSPRQGGEQYF.

Details on this clonotype: A read error may produce the germline difference seen at one junction end. The V and J genes are TRBV5-1 and TRBJ2-3; 10 nucleotides agree with TRBD2. Germline V gene lookup returns CDR1 SGHRS and CDR2 YFSETQ. CDR3 length: 15 residues. The CDR3 loop reads CASSLASGSIDTQYF. CDR3 in DNA: TGCGCCAGCAGCTTGGCTAGCGGGAGCATAGATACGCAGTATTTT.